This T cell receptor beta chain was documented in a study of blood T cell repertoires in COVID-19. CDR3 size: 14 residues. V lost 0 bases and J lost 5, with 10 bases in between. Germline CDR1 is MNHEY and CDR2 is SMNVEV (reference sequence). The table came from immunoSEQ multiplex PCR; TCRdb's copy has only in-frame clones and leaves some out. The sample holds about 170,000 clones, roughly 84% seen once. The origin of this receptor is a man between 65 and 79 years old with active or convalescent COVID-19. The chain joins TRBV27 to TRBJ1-1; D is unclear. Sequences were obtained from peripheral blood. The DNA of the CDR3 is TGTGCCAGCAGTTTATCGGGCGGGCGGACTGAAGCTTTCTTT. It translates to CASSLSGGRTEAFF.